Detailed here is one T cell receptor beta chain. Trimming removed 0 bases from V and 0 bases from J, with 10 bases in between. Per the germline V gene, CDR1 is SGHRS and CDR2 is YFSETQ. This CDR3 has 17 residues. This specimen belongs to a study of technical replicates of blood from a few donors. Sequenced by immunoSEQ multiplex PCR; TCRdb stores in-frame clones only, minus some. The data hold tens of thousands of clones, with approximately 95% observed a single time. This TCR was recovered from a human donor in good health. This chain uses TRBV5-1 with TRBJ2-6; D is uncertain. Sequenced input: T cells isolated from PBMCs. The chain's CDR3 is CASSLGTASSGANVLTF. The CDR3 nucleotides read TGCGCCAGCAGCTTGGGTACAGCAAGCTCTGGGGCCAACGTCCTGACTTTC.